These T cell receptor beta chains were read from a single sample in a study of patients and donors after allogeneic stem cell transplantation. MiXCR, applied by TCRdb to the RT-PCR reads, yields one record per CDR3 protein. The repertoire has about a million distinct CDR3 sequences, under 20% of them found once; the top ten carry about 6%. Source material: blood, either unsorted or a sorted T cell fraction (not recorded which). These receptors originate from a human donor who was either an allogeneic HSCT recipient or a stem cell or donor lymphocyte infusion donor (not recorded which). It is not recorded whose cells these are; they may come from a transplant donor. CDR3s include the opening cysteine and the closing phenylalanine or tryptophan. A D gene is named only where the DNA matches it firmly. Not every row has a clone size; where given, it reads once, few, many or a size class.

V,D,size,J,DNA,CDR3
TRBV27,-,-,TRBJ2-1,TGTGCCAGCAGCTCACAGGAGACCTACAATGAGCAGTTCTTC,CASSSQETYNEQFF
TRBV7-6,TRBD1,few,TRBJ1-1,TGTGCCAGCAGCTTAACACAGGGGAATGAAGCTTTCTTT,CASSLTQGNEAFF
TRBV20-1,TRBD2,few,TRBJ2-3,TGCAGTGCTAACGGGGGGGGCACAGATACGCAGTATTTT,CSANGGGTDTQYF
TRBV7-2,TRBD2,few,TRBJ2-1,TGTGCCAGCAGCTTGGGCTGGGGGGGATCCTACAATGAGCAGTTCTTC,CASSLGWGGSYNEQFF
TRBV20-1,-,many,TRBJ1-2,TGCAGTGCTAGAGATTGGCGGGGTTATGGCTACACCTTC,CSARDWRGYGYTF
TRBV6-2/TRBV6-3,-,-,TRBJ2-7,TGTGCCAGCAGTTACACGGGGGACGAGCAGTACTTC,CASSYTGDEQYF
TRBV20-1,-,few,TRBJ1-1,TGCAGTGCTAGAGCAGGGCCCTACACTGAAGCTTTCTTT,CSARAGPYTEAFF
TRBV7-9,-,few,TRBJ1-4,TGTGCCAGCAGCCCCCGGGCGACTCAGGAAAAACTGTTTTTT,CASSPRATQEKLFF
TRBV6-5,-,few,TRBJ2-7,TGTGCCAGCAGTTACCCCCGCCCCCCAGGGGTGCTTTACGAGCAGTACTTC,CASSYPRPPGVLYEQYF
TRBV12-3/TRBV12-4,-,-,TRBJ2-2,TGTGCCAGCGGATTTTCCGGGGAGCTGTTTTTT,CASGFSGELFF
TRBV6-1,-,few,TRBJ1-2,TGTGCCAGCAGACCCGATGGGGCTAACTATGGCTACACCTTC,CASRPDGANYGYTF
TRBV24-1,TRBD1,-,TRBJ2-3,TGTGCCACCAGTGATTTGGGGACAGGGGTTGGAGATACGCAGTATTTT,CATSDLGTGVGDTQYF
TRBV20-1,-,-,TRBJ1-5,TGCAGTGCTAGTGTGCTCTCAGATATAGGTCAGCCCCAGCATTTT,CSASVLSDIGQPQHF
TRBV7-2,-,-,TRBJ1-3,TGTGCCAGCAGCCCACGCGGTCCTGGAAACACCATATATTTT,CASSPRGPGNTIYF
TRBV27,TRBD2,-,TRBJ2-7,TGTGCCAGCAGTCCCTGGACTAGCTTATACGAGCAGTACTTC,CASSPWTSLYEQYF
TRBV20-1,-,-,TRBJ1-1,TGCAGTGCTAGAGGGTTGGGGGTATACACTGAAGCTTTCTTT,CSARGLGVYTEAFF
TRBV7-9,-,-,TRBJ2-2,TGTGCCAGCAGCCCCGAACCCGGGGGAAACACCGGGGAGCTGTTTTTT,CASSPEPGGNTGELFF
TRBV6-1,TRBD1,few,TRBJ1-3,TGTGCCAGCAGTGAAGGGGGACAGGGCTACACCATATATTTT,CASSEGGQGYTIYF
TRBV12-3/TRBV12-4,-,-,TRBJ1-2,TGTGCCAGCAGCCTGTCCGCGACGGTTAACTATGGCTACACCTTC,CASSLSATVNYGYTF
TRBV7-9,-,-,TRBJ2-1,TGTGCCAGCAGAACGGGACGGACAGTCAATGAGCAGTTCTTC,CASRTGRTVNEQFF
TRBV15,-,-,TRBJ2-2,TGTGCCATCTCTCCCGGAACGGGCGCCGGGGAGCTGTTTTTT,CAISPGTGAGELFF
TRBV7-9,-,-,TRBJ1-1,TGTGCCAGCAGCCCGCGAGACACGGTGAACACTGAAGCTTTCTTT,CASSPRDTVNTEAFF
TRBV4-1,TRBD1,few,TRBJ1-1,TGCGCCAGCAGCCAAGCGCCCAGGGGGAAGGCTGGGGTGAACACTGAAGCTTTCTTT,CASSQAPRGKAGVNTEAFF